A selection of T cell receptor beta chains follows, all from one sample in a study of low-dose radiotherapy and immunotherapy resistance in tumors. One entry per CDR3 protein results from TCRdb running MiXCR on the reads. The profile shows approximately 46,000 distinct CDR3 sequences, about 25% of them singletons. Sample: PBMCs, taken after low-dose radiotherapy plus immunotherapy. The receptors were gathered from a male donor with prostate cancer. Both conserved end residues are part of each CDR3. A D gene is named only where the DNA matches it firmly. Clone size is shown for a subset of rows, as once, few, many or a class of expanded clone.

TRBD1	TRBV5-1	TRBJ2-5	many	CASSFGTGRGETQYF	TGCGCCAGCAGCTTTGGGACAGGGAGGGGAGAGACCCAGTACTTC
.	TRBV24-1	TRBJ2-5	.	CATSDPGPTETQYF	TGTGCCACCAGTGACCCTGGACCAACGGAGACCCAGTACTTC
.	TRBV12-3/TRBV12-4	TRBJ1-5	many	CASSSQDSNQPQHF	TGTGCCAGCAGTAGTCAAGATAGCAATCAGCCCCAGCATTTT
.	TRBV27	TRBJ1-5	few	CASSGTGTVNQPQHF	TGTGCCAGCAGTGGAACCGGGACGGTCAATCAGCCCCAGCATTTT
.	TRBV5-4	TRBJ2-5	few	CASSNPDRTQETQYF	TGTGCCAGCAGCAACCCCGACAGGACCCAAGAGACCCAGTACTTC
.	TRBV28	TRBJ2-7	.	CATTTSSGEQYF	TGTGCCACCACGACTTCTTCCGGCGAGCAGTACTTC
.	TRBV2	TRBJ2-7	many	CASSGAGATYEQYF	TGTGCCAGCAGTGGAGCAGGGGCTACCTACGAGCAGTACTTC
.	TRBV13	TRBJ1-2	many	CASSLRGGGIYGYTF	TGTGCCAGCAGCTTACGGGGGGGGGGAATCTATGGCTACACCTTC
TRBD1	TRBV2	TRBJ2-7	many	CASKGTGYYEQYF	TGTGCCAGCAAGGGGACAGGTTACTACGAGCAGTACTTC
.	TRBV9	TRBJ1-3	.	CASNPQEGDTIYFFF	.
TRBD1	TRBV6-2/TRBV6-3	TRBJ1-5	.	CASSDALDRAYQPQHF	TGTGCCAGCAGTGATGCATTAGACAGGGCATATCAGCCCCAGCATTTT
TRBD2	TRBV30	TRBJ2-7	many	CAWRTSGSGEQYF	TGTGCCTGGAGGACTAGCGGGAGCGGCGAGCAGTACTTC
TRBD2	TRBV5-4	TRBJ2-2	many	CASSSGLGGGELFF	TGTGCCAGCAGCTCAGGACTGGGGGGGGGGGAGCTGTTTTTT
.	TRBV18	TRBJ1-1	many	CASSPRQGGTEAFF	TGTGCCAGCTCACCTCGGCAGGGCGGGACTGAAGCTTTCTTT
.	TRBV27	TRBJ2-1	many	CASSYQTRPGDEQFF	TGTGCCAGCAGTTATCAGACTAGGCCAGGGGATGAGCAGTTCTTC
TRBD2	TRBV20-1	TRBJ2-7	.	CSARATSGRSYEQYF	TGCAGTGCTAGAGCAACTAGCGGGAGGTCCTACGAGCAGTACTTC
TRBD2	TRBV7-8	TRBJ2-5	many	CGTGALAGGAPGETQYF	TGCGGCACTGGGGCGCTAGCGGGAGGTGCCCCAGGGGAGACCCAGTACTTC
.	TRBV6-1	TRBJ2-7	many	CASSAGTLGYEQYF	TGTGCCAGCAGTGCCGGGACCTTGGGCTACGAGCAGTACTTC
TRBD2	TRBV7-3	TRBJ2-3	few	CASSFGLASTDTQYF	TGTGCCAGCAGCTTCGGACTAGCGAGCACAGATACGCAGTATTTT
.	TRBV3-1	TRBJ2-7	many	CASSPFSGGSYEQYF	TGTGCCAGCAGCCCTTTTAGTGGAGGATCCTACGAGCAGTACTTC
.	TRBV11-2	TRBJ2-2	many	CASSLLLNTGELFF	TGTGCCAGCAGCTTACTTCTTAACACCGGGGAGCTGTTTTTT
.	TRBV29-1	TRBJ2-2	many	CSVVDSRYTGELFF	TGCAGCGTCGTGGACAGCCGCTACACCGGGGAGCTGTTTTTT
.	TRBV30	TRBJ2-1	many	CAWVSRGLYNEQFF	TGTGCCTGGGTTTCGAGGGGTTTATACAATGAGCAGTTCTTC
TRBD1	TRBV7-9	TRBJ2-7	many	CASSRAPGQTYEQYF	TGTGCCAGCAGCAGGGCTCCGGGACAGACCTACGAGCAGTACTTC
.	TRBV2	TRBJ2-7	many	CASSEERGSYEQYF	TGTGCCAGCAGTGAGGAGCGAGGCTCCTACGAGCAGTACTTC
TRBD1	TRBV28	TRBJ1-2	few	CASSVPRGDGYTF	TGTGCCAGCAGCGTTCCCAGGGGGGATGGCTACACCTTC
TRBD1	TRBV6-6	TRBJ1-1	.	CASRPDRGWTEAFF	TGTGCCAGCAGGCCGGACAGGGGATGGACTGAAGCTTTCTTT
TRBD2	TRBV20-1	TRBJ2-5	many	CSAVIPGLANQETQYF	TGCAGTGCCGTGATTCCGGGACTAGCGAACCAAGAGACCCAGTACTTC
.	TRBV20-1	TRBJ2-1	many	CSATTQGNEQFF	TGCAGTGCTACAACACAGGGCAATGAGCAGTTCTTC
TRBD1	TRBV6-1	TRBJ2-3	many	CASSEKMAGGLDTQYF	TGTGCCAGCAGTGAAAAGATGGCAGGGGGTTTGGATACGCAGTATTTT
TRBD2	TRBV5-1	TRBJ2-7	many	CASSPGLAGDRGGYEQYF	TGCGCCAGCAGCCCGGGACTAGCGGGAGACCGCGGAGGGTACGAGCAGTACTTC
TRBD1	TRBV2	TRBJ2-7	many	CASSDLGQGKDEQYF	TGTGCCAGCAGTGATTTAGGACAGGGGAAAGACGAGCAGTACTTC
.	TRBV4-3	TRBJ2-7	.	CASSQEVGEQYF	TGCGCCAGCAGCCAAGAGGTCGGCGAGCAGTACTTC